Sequencing of this T cell receptor beta chain was carried out in a study of technical replicates of blood from a handful of donors (dated by TCRdb to 2015 to 2018). V and J lose 3 bases and 0 bases, and a span of 12 bases separates them. Taken from cysteine to phenylalanine, the CDR3 has 15 residues. The kept DNA is CDR3 alone, 45 bases in frame from the first base. Looking up the germline V gene yields CDR1 SGDLS and CDR2 YYNGEE. Points on this clone: No antigen is known for it. Base-call qualities are not available, and no considerably larger clone is one nucleotide away.

Library method: the immunoSEQ multiplex PCR assay. In TCRdb, the immuneACCESS table is reduced to in-frame sequences with V and J assigned. These tables do not hold every clone; where another copy was compared, an unresolved V gene accounts for under half, and the others remain unexplained. This sample has tens of thousands of clones in its table, and nearly 97% of those were observed once. Approximately 0.22% of the sample is held by the ten biggest clonotypes. The V and J segments used are TRBV9 and TRBJ2-5; TRBD2 is a weak D gene call, 6 bases matching. Specimen: T cells isolated from PBMCs. The sequence was obtained from a human donor in good health. The DNA reads TGTGCCAGCAGCGGGAGCGGGTTGAACCAAGAGACCCAGTACTTC. Protein translation: CASSGSGLNQETQYF.